These 18 T cell receptor beta chains came from one sample sequenced in a study of molecular identifiers for immune sequencing clone quantification. TCRdb reanalysed the PCR reads using MiXCR and keeps one entry per CDR3 protein. Of approximately 550,000 distinct CDR3 sequences in the sample, under 30% were seen once. Sequenced: naive CD8+ T cells from blood, with Jurkat cell RNA spiked in. As for subset: FACS-sorted CD8+CD4-CCR7+CD45RA+ naive T cells. The receptors come from a human donor in good health. Some libraries in this study had Jurkat cell RNA spiked in.

V gene TRBV30 combines with J gene TRBJ1-1; the D is unclear. The CDR3 consists of 14 residues. Between the trimmed V and J ends, which lost 0 bases and 5 bases, there was a span of 13 bases. The germline CDR1 and CDR2 sequences are GTSNPN and SVGIG (reference sequence). As DNA, the CDR3 is TGTGCCTGGAGTGTGGGAGTGGGCAAGACTGAAGCTTTCTTT. Amino acids: CAWSVGVGKTEAFF.

The chain links TRBV11-2 to TRBJ1-1; 8 positions match TRBD1. The V segment lost 8 bases and the J segment 1 base; nucleotides outside the gene matches: 12. The CDR3 sequence is 16 residues long. Germline CDR1 is SGHAT and CDR2 is FQNNGV. CDR3: CASGEGTGLRNTEAFF. The CDR3 DNA is TGTGCCAGCGGGGAAGGGACAGGACTCAGGAACACTGAAGCTTTCTTT.

V gene TRBV2 combines with J gene TRBJ2-2; 7 nucleotides match TRBD1. The CDR3 sequence is 17 residues long. Per the germline V gene, CDR1 is SNHLY and CDR2 is FYNNEI. V shed 5 bases, J shed 4 bases, and the junction held 13 bases outside the gene matches. The DNA for the CDR3 is TGTGCCAGCAGTAAACCCACCGGGACAGCAGGCACCGGGGAGCTGTTTTTT. This sequence encodes CASSKPTGTAGTGELFF.

The chain combines TRBV4-3 with TRBJ2-7; D may be TRBD1 or TRBD2 (5 bases each). The germline V and J ends were trimmed by 0 bases and 3 bases, with 12 bases remaining between them. CDR1 and CDR2 (germline): LGHNA, YSLEER. This CDR3 is 15 amino acids long. The CDR3 nucleotides are TGCGCCAGCAGCCAAGATGAGGGCAGGGACTACGAGCAGTACTTC. It encodes CASSQDEGRDYEQYF.

This clonotype was detected many times. The CDR3 coding sequence is TGCGCCAGCAGCCAAGATCCCCAGGATAACTACGTTGAGACCCAGTACTTC. Encoded protein: CASSQDPQDNYVETQYF. The V gene is TRBV4-1, the J gene TRBJ2-5; D unresolved. The CDR3 is made up of 17 amino acids. The germline CDR1 and CDR2 sequences are MGHRA and YSYEKL. Trimming removed 0 bases at V and 5 bases at J, with 19 bases between.

This clonotype showed up just a few times. In DNA, the CDR3 is TGTGCCAGCAGCCATGGAGGGGGCATTCAGCCCCAGCATTTT. Residues: CASSHGGGIQPQHF. The genes are TRBV14 and TRBJ1-5; 7 bases are a match to TRBD1. CDR1 and CDR2 from the germline V gene are SGHDN and FVKESK. Trimming removed 3 bases from V and 6 bases from J; junction bases left unmatched: 5. CDR3 length: 14 amino acids.

This clonotype was recorded a few times. The rearrangement uses TRBV4-1 and TRBJ2-3; perhaps TRBD2 as D (6 bases). This CDR3 is 18 amino acids long. The V and J ends lost 1 base and 4 bases respectively, with 21 bases between them. The V gene's germline CDR1 is MGHRA and CDR2 YSYEKL. This chain's CDR3 is CASSQGEGTPGVADTQYF. In DNA, the CDR3 is TGCGCCAGCAGCCAAGGTGAAGGGACTCCTGGGGTGGCAGATACGCAGTATTTT.

Comment on this clonotype: A much larger clone differs by one base, so this may be a read error. The chain couples TRBV20-1 to TRBJ2-1, with D unresolved. From germline, CDR1 is DFQATT and CDR2 SNEGSKA (reference sequence). The CDR3 length is 14 residues. V dropped 3 bases and J dropped 2 bases, with 11 bases sitting between them. CDR3: CSARGRGTYNEQFF. In nucleotides, the CDR3 is TGCAGTGCTAGGGGTAGAGGAACCTACAATGAGCAGTTCTTC.

In this sample, this clonotype turned up many times. The V gene is TRBV13, the J gene TRBJ1-1; no clear D. Per germline, CDR1 PRHDT and CDR2 FYEKMQ (reference sequence). The length of the CDR3 is 13 residues. The V end lost 8 bases, the J end lost 4 bases, and 14 bases lay between the germline ends. This CDR3 is CASGPVRGTEAFF. For the CDR3, the DNA is TGTGCCAGCGGTCCTGTCCGGGGCACTGAAGCTTTCTTT.

About this clonotype: Compared with germline, one end of the junction differs, possibly owing to a read error. The chain uses TRBV19 and TRBJ2-6; tentative D call: TRBD1 (6 bases). Germline CDR1 reads LNHDA; CDR2 reads SQIVND (reference sequence). The CDR3 consists of 15 residues. This chain's CDR3 is CAIDRSRSRANVLTF. CDR3 nucleotides: TGTGCCATTGACAGGAGCCGCTCTAGGGCCAACGTCCTGACTTTC.

This clonotype was recorded at least ten times. V is TRBV6-5 and J is TRBJ2-7; D not certain. V was pared by 2 bases and J by 4 bases, with 6 bases between. The CDR3 is made up of 12 amino acids. Looked up from germline, CDR1 is MNHEY and CDR2 is SVGAGI. CDR3: CASSYDQYEQYF. CDR3 bases: TGTGCCAGCAGTTACGATCAGTACGAGCAGTACTTC.

This clonotype occurred many times. The chain joins TRBV27 to TRBJ2-5; the D is unclear. Per the germline V gene, CDR1 is MNHEY and CDR2 is SMNVEV (reference sequence). This CDR3 has 14 residues. V shed 5 bases and J shed 0 bases, with 10 bases lying between them. The CDR3 region has the DNA TGTGCCAGCAGTCCAACAATGAACCAAGAGACCCAGTACTTC. Translated: CASSPTMNQETQYF.

This clonotype was counted only a few times. V and J are TRBV6-1 and TRBJ1-5; D possibly corresponds to TRBD1 (6 bases). The V end was cut by 3 bases, the J end by 7 bases, with 13 bases between. This CDR3 contains 14 residues. CDR1 MNHNS and CDR2 SASEGT come from the germline V gene. CDR3 loop: CASSDYRVVQPQHF. Here the CDR3 DNA reads TGTGCCAGCAGTGACTACAGGGTTGTCCAGCCCCAGCATTTT.

In the case of this clonotype: The conserved final phenylalanine or tryptophan is absent from the CDR3, which likely points to a read error. The V and J genes are TRBV12-5 and TRBJ1-5; tentatively, D is TRBD1 (6 bases). The ends were cut back, 8 bases at V and 6 bases at J, with 11 bases in the middle. CDR1 is LGHNT and CDR2 is FRNRAP in the germline V gene. The CDR3 runs to 12 residues. The CDR3 DNA sequence: TGTGCTAGTCAAGGGGGGAGTCAGCCCCAGCATCTT. This gives the protein CASQGGSQPQHL.

The rearrangement joins TRBV19 to TRBJ2-3; no firm D call. The CDR3 is made up of 15 amino acids. V shed 0 bases and J shed 1 base, with 8 bases lying between them. Germline-derived CDR1 and CDR2 are LNHDA and SQIVND (reference sequence). The CDR3 DNA is TGTGCCAGTAGTATAGACGAGAGCGGCACAGATACGCAGTATTTT. Protein sequence: CASSIDESGTDTQYF.

This clonotype was picked up a small number of times. The rearrangement uses TRBV12-3 or TRBV12-4 and TRBJ2-2, with 11 bases matching TRBD1. CDR3 size: 14 residues. V lost 8 bases, J lost 6 bases, and 5 bases stayed unmatched. CDR3 coding DNA: TGTGCCAGCCTCCGGGACAGGGGGGCCGGGGAGCTGTTTTTT. Its protein product is CASLRDRGAGELFF.

The chain joins TRBV11-2 to TRBJ2-7; 8 nucleotides align to TRBD1. V gave up 7 bases and J gave up 6 bases; unmatched junction bases: 11. The CDR3 contains 14 residues. Germline loops: CDR1 SGHAT, CDR2 FQNNGV. In DNA form, the CDR3 reads TGTGCCAGCATACCGGGACAGGTACCTGTCGAGCAGTACTTC. It specifies CASIPGQVPVEQYF.

This clonotype was recorded a few times. The chain has TRBV27 and TRBJ2-2; either TRBD1 or TRBD2 may fit D (5 bases each). The V and J ends lost 3 bases and 3 bases respectively, with 17 bases between them. The length of the CDR3 is 17 residues. The germline gives CDR1 MNHEY, CDR2 SMNVEV (reference sequence). For the CDR3, the DNA is TGTGCCAGCAGTTTTCATTTTGGGGGATTTTACACCGGGGAGCTGTTTTTT. Protein product: CASSFHFGGFYTGELFF.